This TCR beta chain was retrieved from a study of blood T cell repertoires in COVID-19. For the study at large: The cDNA or gDNA used as material had been derived from T cells, B-cell-depleted T cells, or PBMCs.

This CDR3 comprises 12 residues. V was pared by 2 bases and J by 13 bases, with 9 bases between. CDR1 and CDR2 from the germline V gene are MNHNS and SASEGT. In the original processing: Amplification with reference gene primers provided the estimates of nucleated cell counts. Clones were read by immunoSEQ multiplex PCR, and TCRdb kept only the in-frame ones, dropping some. The DNA gave D and trimming, while V, J and clone size come from that table. The repertoire holds 230,000 or so clones, with 90% as singletons. The source of this sequence is a woman in her sixties or seventies with COVID-19, enrolled during active disease. V usage is TRBV6-1 and J usage is TRBJ1-6; D not resolved. The sequenced sample was peripheral blood. The CDR3 region has the DNA TGTGCCAGCAGTGAACGATCGGAGCCCCTCCACTTT. As protein: CASSERSEPLHF.